This is a list of T cell receptor beta chains from one sample in a study of cytotoxic CD8 clonotypes in ibrutinib-treated CLL. Only in-frame clones appear in the TCRdb table, and some are missing; sequencing was by immunoSEQ multiplex PCR. The data hold about 200,000 clones, with approximately 70% observed a single time. The specimen comprised PBMCs, sampled after 12 months of ibrutinib treatment. The source of these receptors is a human donor with chronic lymphocytic leukemia. Both conserved end residues are part of each CDR3. The D gene is left open where the match is weak. Where a row states a size, it is once, few, many or the class of an expanded clone; other rows omit it.

j_call,d_call,clone_size,v_call,cdr3_aa,cdr3_nt
TRBJ1-3,NA,many,TRBV7-9,CASSLLTGGSGNTIYF,TGTGCCAGCAGCTTACTGACAGGTGGCTCTGGAAACACCATATATTTT
TRBJ2-5,NA,few,TRBV5-1,CASSLNAGPSQETQYF,TGCGCCAGCAGCTTGAATGCGGGACCTAGCCAAGAGACCCAGTACTTC
TRBJ1-4,NA,NA,TRBV2,CASSESDSFEKLFF,TGTGCCAGCAGTGAGAGCGACAGTTTTGAAAAACTGTTTTTT
TRBJ2-3,NA,NA,TRBV10-2,CASDSSGTYPPSTDTQYF,TGCGCCAGCGATTCCTCCGGGACTTATCCCCCCTCCACAGATACGCAGTATTTT
TRBJ1-5,NA,few,TRBV10-2,CASQPGTSQPQHF,TGCGCCAGCCAGCCAGGTACAAGTCAGCCCCAGCATTTT
TRBJ2-7,TRBD1,NA,TRBV29-1,CSAWDRGNYEQYF,TGCAGCGCATGGGACAGGGGCAACTACGAGCAGTACTTC
TRBJ2-7,NA,NA,TRBV27,CASSGVSYEQYF,TGTGCCAGCAGTGGAGTTAGCTACGAGCAGTACTTC
TRBJ2-7,NA,NA,TRBV4-3,CASSQALRAGFEQYF,TGCGCCAGCAGCCAAGCTTTAAGGGCCGGGTTCGAGCAGTACTTC
TRBJ2-7,NA,NA,TRBV5-6,CASRWGTEQYF,TGTGCCAGCCGCTGGGGGACCGAGCAGTACTTC
TRBJ1-5,NA,NA,TRBV11-2,CASSPDRPNQPQHF,TGTGCCAGCAGCCCCGACAGGCCCAATCAGCCCCAGCATTTT
TRBJ1-3,NA,NA,TRBV11-2,CASSPAGVTTGNTIYF,TGTGCCAGCAGCCCAGCGGGGGTTACAACTGGAAACACCATATATTTT
TRBJ1-6,NA,NA,TRBV30,CACPRGRSSYNSPLHF,TGTGCCTGCCCTAGGGGCAGGAGCTCCTATAATTCACCCCTCCACTTT
TRBJ1-2,NA,NA,TRBV19,CASKLGLRYGYTF,TGTGCCAGTAAACTCGGGCTGCGCTATGGCTACACCTTC
TRBJ1-1,NA,NA,TRBV30,CAWTGSLNTEAFF,TGTGCCTGGACAGGGTCCTTGAACACTGAAGCTTTCTTT
TRBJ1-4,NA,NA,TRBV7-9,CASSPTRRTNEKLFF,TGTGCCAGCAGCCCTACTCGTAGGACTAATGAAAAACTGTTTTTT
TRBJ2-7,TRBD1,NA,TRBV5-4,CASNRQGAYEQYF,TGTGCCAGCAACAGACAGGGGGCTTACGAGCAGTACTTC
TRBJ1-5,TRBD1,few,TRBV27,CASSPATGLGNQPQHF,TGTGCCAGCAGTCCGGCGACAGGGTTAGGCAATCAGCCCCAGCATTTT
TRBJ1-3,NA,NA,TRBV27,CASSLGRIDSGNTIYF,TGTGCCAGCAGTTTGGGACGGATAGACTCTGGAAACACCATATATTTT
TRBJ1-1,NA,once,TRBV5-1,CASSAQGLNTEAFF,TGCGCCAGCAGCGCCCAGGGGCTAAACACTGAAGCTTTCTTT
TRBJ1-2,NA,few,TRBV5-1,CASSLFVRDGYTF,TGCGCCAGCAGCTTGTTTGTTCGGGATGGCTACACCTTC
TRBJ2-1,NA,NA,TRBV7-6,CASSLGNAPGDNEQFF,TGTGCCAGCAGCTTAGGAAACGCGCCGGGCGACAATGAGCAGTTCTTC
TRBJ2-3,TRBD2,NA,TRBV13,CATRLAGSTQYF,TGTGCCACAAGACTAGCGGGATCTACGCAGTATTTT
TRBJ1-1,NA,NA,TRBV20-1,CSGMGGTEAFF,TGCAGTGGCATGGGGGGCACTGAAGCTTTCTTT
TRBJ1-6,NA,NA,TRBV30,CAWSVGTAGWNSPLHF,TGTGCCTGGAGTGTAGGTACGGCGGGTTGGAATTCACCCCTCCACTTT
TRBJ1-1,NA,NA,TRBV28,CASRGESWTEAFF,TGTGCCAGCAGGGGCGAATCATGGACTGAAGCTTTCTTT
TRBJ2-3,TRBD2,NA,TRBV11-2,CASAPVAGVYHTQYF,TGTGCCAGCGCCCCAGTCGCGGGAGTGTATCATACGCAGTATTTT